This T cell receptor (beta chain) was obtained from a study of cytomegalovirus exposure and HLA in healthy donors. V lost 6 bases, J lost 3 bases, and 15 bases lay in between. The CDR3 loop spans 15 amino acids. Germline CDR1 and CDR2: MDHEN and SYDVKM. This clone appeared a single time. The antigen is not known. Study-level results: With high specificity and sensitivity, the classifier reportedly diagnosed cytomegalovirus status. Whilst most TCR sequences proved rare, a subset of public TCRs occurred across many donors. The study put about 180 TCR beta chains on its list as cytomegalovirus-associated. In the 120 or so validation repertoires, roughly 94% of cluster scores exceeded 0, per a later analysis.

TCRdb's table, derived via immunoSEQ multiplex PCR, lists solely in-frame clones and lacks some. The data hold some 140,000 clones, with roughly 90% observed a single time. This TCR came from a man younger than 35 in good health and CMV-seronegative. The gene calls are TRBV28 and TRBJ1-3, with D uncertain. Sequenced sample: PBMCs. CDR3 coding DNA: TGTGCCAGCAGCCGTCGCGGGAGGGATGGAAACACCATATATTTT. As protein: CASSRRGRDGNTIYF.